This T cell receptor (beta chain) was profiled in a study of T cell responses to AZD1222 COVID-19 vaccine. Germline lookup yields CDR1 SGHKS and CDR2 YYEKEE (reference sequence). V was pared by 1 base and J by 1 base, with 8 bases between. CDR3 length: 14 residues. Measured with immunoSEQ multiplex PCR; TCRdb has only the in-frame clones, and not every one. This sample carries some 88,000 clones, over 75% of them seen once, and the ten largest clones take around 5.8%. This clonotype originated in an adult who received the AZD1222 COVID-19 vaccine. J is TRBJ1-1 and V is TRBV5-5; the D is unclear. The sequencing here drew on peripheral blood, taken 28 days after the second AZD1222 dose. For the CDR3, the DNA is TGTGCCAGCAGCTTGTCGCCCGGGAACACTGAAGCTTTCTTT. Protein sequence: CASSLSPGNTEAFF.